This TCR beta chain was sequenced during a study of blood T cells in healthy people across ages. Study conclusions and caveats: Donor CMV status was unknown, possibly confounding expanded clonotype changes.

For this clonotype: As yet, its antigen is unknown.

The germline gives CDR1 LGHDT, CDR2 YNNKEL (reference sequence). Trimming pared 0 bases from V and 7 bases from J, leaving 4 bases between. The CDR3 is 12 amino acids. The use of a sample-barcoded 5' primer and a J-beta primer mix characterized a second PCR of roughly 6 to 11 cycles. One entry per CDR3 protein results from TCRdb running MiXCR on the 5' RACE reads. The sample includes 700,000 or so distinct CDR3 sequences, less than 45% seen only once; the top ten take around 32%. The authors extracted at least 6 micrograms of total RNA per sample. Sequencing used blood. This clonotype originated in an older man in good health. The V call is TRBV3-1, the J call TRBJ1-5; no clear D gene. CDR3 nucleotides: TGTGCCAGCAGCCAAGATCAACAGCCCCAGCATTTT. Its translation is CASSQDQQPQHF.